This is a list of T cell receptor beta chains from one sample in a study of early stage breast cancer tumors. The protocol was immunoSEQ multiplex PCR, while the TCRdb copy is restricted to in-frame clones and leaves out a portion. The sample lists some 7,800 clones; approximately 75% were seen once. The specimen was normal breast tissue next to the tumor. The receptors derive from a person aged 55 to 75 with breast cancer. The CDR3 runs from the conserved cysteine through the conserved F or W. The D gene is left open where the match is weak. Clone sizes are given selectively: once, few, many, or a class where the clone is expanded.

clone_size	j_call	d_call	v_call	cdr3_aa	cdr3_nt
NA	TRBJ1-2	NA	TRBV9	CASSPPSRINYGYTF	TGTGCCAGCAGCCCCCCCAGCCGTATTAACTATGGCTACACCTTC
NA	TRBJ1-2	TRBD1	TRBV6-5	CASSYSGQGASLYTF	TGTGCCAGCAGTTACTCAGGGCAGGGGGCTTCCCTCTACACCTTC
NA	TRBJ2-1	NA	TRBV13	CAAGRPGSNEQFF	TGTGCTGCGGGACGTCCAGGGAGCAATGAGCAGTTCTTC
NA	TRBJ2-2	TRBD1	TRBV6-1	CASNQPGQDTGELFF	TGTGCCAGCAATCAACCCGGACAGGACACCGGGGAGCTGTTTTTT
NA	TRBJ1-1	NA	TRBV19	CASLRAEAFF	TGTGCCAGCCTCAGGGCTGAAGCTTTCTTT
NA	TRBJ1-1	NA	TRBV6-6	CASSQTGTEAFF	TGTGCCAGCAGTCAAACGGGGACTGAAGCTTTCTTT
NA	TRBJ1-1	TRBD1	TRBV10-3	CATIRQGSNTEAFF	TGTGCCACCATTCGACAGGGGTCGAACACTGAAGCTTTCTTT
NA	TRBJ2-1	TRBD1	TRBV29-1	CSVEPSDRGNNEQFF	TGCAGCGTTGAACCTAGCGACAGGGGAAATAATGAGCAGTTCTTC
few	TRBJ2-2	NA	TRBV27	CASSLERRGGELFF	TGTGCCAGCAGCTTAGAACGACGTGGCGGGGAGCTGTTTTTT
few	TRBJ2-5	NA	TRBV30	CAWIRAGHQETQYF	TGTGCCTGGATTAGGGCAGGGCACCAAGAGACCCAGTACTTC
NA	TRBJ2-1	TRBD2	TRBV11-2	CASSRSGRVGNEQFF	TGTGCCAGCAGCCGTAGCGGGAGGGTGGGGAATGAGCAGTTCTTC
once	TRBJ2-2	NA	TRBV7-6	CASTPAGRAVGELFF	TGTGCCAGCACCCCAGCGGGCAGGGCAGTCGGGGAGCTGTTTTTT
NA	TRBJ2-5	NA	TRBV7-9	CASSLEGVETQYF	TGTGCCAGCAGCTTAGAAGGTGTGGAGACCCAGTACTTC
NA	TRBJ1-5	NA	TRBV5-6	CASSFYSGVEQPQHF	TGTGCCAGCAGCTTTTACAGCGGCGTGGAACAGCCCCAGCATTTT
NA	TRBJ1-5	TRBD1	TRBV19	CASSTGTGYSNQPQHF	TGTGCCAGTAGTACGGGGACAGGGTATAGCAATCAGCCCCAGCATTTT
NA	TRBJ2-5	TRBD2	TRBV7-2	CASSLVGLAGPQETQYF	TGTGCCAGCAGCTTAGTGGGACTAGCGGGCCCGCAAGAGACCCAGTACTTC
NA	TRBJ2-7	NA	TRBV19	CASSIRDGYEQYF	TGTGCCAGTAGTATCCGGGACGGATACGAGCAGTACTTC
NA	TRBJ2-4	NA	TRBV5-6	CASSLVQAGAKNIQYF	TGTGCCAGCAGCTTGGTTCAGGCGGGTGCCAAAAACATTCAGTACTTC
NA	TRBJ2-7	TRBD1	TRBV6-6	CASSTDRGAPYEQYF	TGTGCCAGCAGCACCGACAGGGGGGCCCCCTACGAGCAGTACTTC
few	TRBJ1-6	TRBD1	TRBV25-1	CASSQTGESSPLHF	TGTGCCAGCAGTCAGACAGGGGAGAGCTCACCCCTCCACTTT
few	TRBJ1-2	TRBD1	TRBV7-9	CASSSKTSRQGRFDGYTF	TGTGCCAGCAGCTCCAAAACCAGCAGACAGGGGAGGTTTGATGGCTACACCTTC
NA	TRBJ1-3	NA	TRBV19	CASSIRGTGNTIYF	TGTGCCAGTAGTATTAGGGGAACCGGAAACACCATATATTTT
NA	TRBJ2-7	TRBD1	TRBV20-1	CSMDRVDEQYF	TGCAGTATGGACAGGGTTGACGAGCAGTACTTC
few	TRBJ2-7	NA	TRBV27	CASSPLGADEQYF	TGTGCCAGCTCACCGCTTGGGGCTGACGAGCAGTACTTC
NA	TRBJ2-2	NA	TRBV5-4	CASSPPLAGRTGELFF	TGTGCCAGCTCACCGCCTTTAGCAGGGCGGACCGGGGAGCTGTTTTTT
NA	TRBJ2-2	TRBD2	TRBV7-9	CASSFLAGRNTGELFF	TGTGCCAGCAGCTTCCTAGCGGGAAGGAACACCGGGGAGCTGTTTTTT
few	TRBJ1-2	TRBD1	TRBV5-4	CASSLDGTGGGVGGYTF	TGTGCCAGCAGCTTGGATGGGACAGGGGGCGGAGTAGGTGGCTACACCTTC
NA	TRBJ1-4	NA	TRBV6-1	CASSDGGAFNEKLFF	TGTGCCAGCAGTGATGGGGGGGCCTTCAATGAAAAACTGTTTTTT
NA	TRBJ1-2	NA	TRBV18	CASSPPWDFDGYTF	TGTGCCAGCTCACCACCGTGGGATTTCGACGGCTACACCTTC
NA	TRBJ2-3	NA	TRBV6-4	CASSLQTTDTQYF	TGTGCCAGCAGTCTGCAGACCACAGATACGCAGTATTTT
NA	TRBJ1-6	NA	TRBV7-9	CASSFFGLASPLHF	TGTGCCAGCAGCTTTTTCGGGCTTGCTTCACCCCTCCACTTT
NA	TRBJ2-2	TRBD2	TRBV10-3	CAIRSGGAVGELFF	TGTGCCATCAGGAGCGGGGGGGCGGTCGGGGAGCTGTTTTTT
NA	TRBJ2-1	NA	TRBV7-2	CASSLGSVGLDEQFF	TGTGCCAGCAGCTTAGGGTCGGTGGGGCTCGATGAGCAGTTCTTC
few	TRBJ1-6	TRBD1	TRBV19	CASRNLKTGSNSPLHF	TGTGCCAGTAGGAACCTTAAGACAGGGAGTAATTCACCCCTCCACTTT
NA	TRBJ2-1	NA	TRBV11-2	CASSSDPFF	TGTGCCAGCAGTTCGGATCCGTTCTTC
few	TRBJ2-3	NA	TRBV7-9	CASSSPDGGTAASRDTQYF	TGTGCCAGCAGCTCCCCCGACGGTGGGACGGCCGCCTCGCGAGATACGCAGTATTTT
NA	TRBJ1-1	TRBD1	TRBV2	CASSKGQGATEAFF	TGTGCCAGCAGTAAGGGACAGGGGGCCACTGAAGCTTTCTTT
NA	TRBJ1-2	NA	TRBV15	CATSREAGESYGYTF	TGTGCCACCAGCAGAGAGGCAGGGGAGAGCTATGGCTACACCTTC
NA	TRBJ2-2	TRBD2	TRBV5-1	CASSAGTSRNTGELFF	TGCGCCAGCAGCGCGGGGACTAGCAGGAACACCGGGGAGCTGTTTTTT
NA	TRBJ1-6	NA	TRBV11-2	CASSLFITGPGSPLHF	TGTGCCAGCAGCTTATTCATAACAGGGCCGGGGTCACCCCTCCACTTT
NA	TRBJ2-3	TRBD2	TRBV7-6	CASSNDLDGGRGDTQYF	TGTGCCAGCAGTAACGACCTTGACGGGGGGAGAGGAGATACGCAGTATTTT
NA	TRBJ2-1	TRBD2	TRBV19	CASSIGGGYNEQFF	TGTGCCAGTAGTATAGGCGGGGGATACAATGAGCAGTTCTTC
NA	TRBJ1-5	NA	TRBV28	CASRRGGSAQPQHF	TGTGCCAGCCGTCGGGGGGGGAGTGCTCAGCCCCAGCATTTT
few	TRBJ1-2	NA	TRBV5-4	CASSLFPGGNYGYTF	TGTGCCAGCAGCTTGTTCCCCGGCGGTAACTATGGCTACACCTTC
NA	TRBJ2-7	NA	TRBV30	CAWSDFYEQYF	TGTGCCTGGAGCGACTTCTACGAGCAGTACTTC
NA	TRBJ1-5	TRBD1	TRBV18	CASSPPGQVGPQHF	TGTGCCAGCTCACCCCCGGGACAGGTGGGTCCCCAGCATTTT
NA	TRBJ2-7	TRBD2	TRBV4-1	CASSQGDASGYEQYF	TGCGCCAGCAGCCAAGGGGATGCTAGCGGGTACGAGCAGTACTTC